This T cell receptor (beta chain) was identified during a study of T-cell reconstitution after alpha-beta-depleted transplantation in children (dated by TCRdb to the mid-2010s). Concerning the study at large: Using TCR repertoire profiling, the study followed T-cell immune reconstitution in a quantitative way in children after TCRalphabeta/CD19-depleted allogeneic hematopoietic cell transplantation.

The CDR3 covers 14 residues, taking in both the cysteine and the phenylalanine. The entry retains the CDR3 DNA only, 42 bases that are in frame from base 1. At the junction V is shortened by 3 bases and J by 9 bases, with 15 bases in between. Via the germline V gene, CDR1 is ENHRY and CDR2 SYGVKD. Libraries were made using PCR. Sequenced using an Illumina HiSeq 2500. To normalize quantification of the TCRbeta repertoire, the TCR libraries were built with molecular barcoding that relied on unique molecular identifiers. TCRdb reworked the public reads: Q25 trimming with fastp, MiXCR clone assembly, productive beta chains retained. Here each entry gathers all rows of one CDR3 protein and keeps the most common genes and DNA. The sample yields 200,000 to 300,000 distinct CDR3 sequences; 12% were counted once. Around 2.5% of the sample is taken by the ten largest. This clonotype was recorded many times. It lacks a known antigen. Per-nucleotide qualities are absent, and no much larger clonotype sits a single base away.

The chain is made from TRBV10-3 and TRBJ2-4, with the D gene possibly TRBD1 or TRBD2, each one fitting 5 bases. This TCR came from a human donor who donated a stem cell graft to a child with acute lymphoblastic leukemia. This specimen consisted of PBMCs from the stem cell graft donor, obtained from the stem cell graft. The CDR3 protein sequence reads: CAISEGDPPSIQYF. Here is the DNA: TGTGCCATCAGTGAAGGGGACCCGCCCAGCATTCAGTACTTC.